These 5 T cell receptor beta chains came from one sample sequenced in a study of blood T cell repertoires in COVID-19. The table came from immunoSEQ multiplex PCR; TCRdb's copy has only in-frame clones and leaves some out. The table includes 200,000 or so clones, about 80% detected once. Sample: peripheral blood. The receptors derive from a woman under 40 who had recovered from COVID-19.

This clone was detected only a few times. The same CDR3 also results from other DNA sequences found in this sample. The rearrangement links TRBV3-1 (or the pseudogene TRBV3-2) to TRBJ2-5, with 13 bases lining up with TRBD2. Germline V CDR1 and CDR2: LGHDT, YNNKEL (reference sequence). CDR3 size: 16 residues. Trimming at V came to 4 bases and at J to 1 base, leaving 3 bases not matched to a gene. The CDR3 sequence is CASSRGTSGIQETQYF. DNA for the CDR3: TGTGCCAGCAGCCGAGGGACTAGCGGGATCCAAGAGACCCAGTACTTC.

The rearrangement uses TRBV6-6 and TRBJ1-1; 8 nucleotides align to TRBD1. Trimming cost V 3 bases and J 5 bases; bases outside gene matches: 5. The CDR3 is made up of 14 amino acids. Germline CDR1 and CDR2: MNHNY and SVGAGI (reference sequence). In DNA, the CDR3 is TGTGCCAGCAGTTATTCGGGACAGGAAACTGAAGCTTTCTTT. Protein: CASSYSGQETEAFF.

The rearrangement uses TRBV30 and TRBJ1-6, with D unclear. Per germline, CDR1 GTSNPN and CDR2 SVGIG (reference sequence). V was shortened by 4 bases and J by 0 bases, with 4 bases between the two germline ends. CDR3 length: 13 residues. The CDR3 DNA reads as TGTGCCTGGACGAGCTCCTATAATTCACCCCTCCACTTT. The encoded protein is CAWTSSYNSPLHF.

A single count supports this clone. The rearrangement links TRBV21-1 to TRBJ2-7; TRBD1, the table's D call, lacks a check against the DNA. TRBV21-1 is classified as a pseudogene. The CDR3 totals 14 residues. CDR3 DNA sequence: TGTGCCAGCAGCACAGGCAACAAATCCTACGAGCAGTACTTC. It is translated as CASSTGNKSYEQYF.

The chain links TRBV9 to TRBJ1-4; 11 nucleotides agree with TRBD1. Looked up from germline, CDR1 is SGDLS and CDR2 is YYNGEE. This CDR3 spans 14 amino acids. Trimming at V came to 2 bases and at J to 7 bases, leaving 1 base not matched to a gene. The CDR3 protein is CASSVGTGGEKLFF. CDR3 nucleotide sequence: TGTGCCAGCAGCGTGGGGACAGGGGGTGAAAAACTGTTTTTT.